This TCR beta chain was sequenced in a study of early T cells in non-severe SARS-CoV-2 infection. Study as a whole: The authors sequenced bulk RNA from unsorted whole blood, leaving chains unpaired. The study, taken as a whole, reports: Private and CD4 specificities were missed by VDJdb matching, skewed to anti-spike CD8.

Notes on this clonotype: The antigen remains undetermined.

Germline values: CDR1 KGHDR, CDR2 SFDVKD. CDR3 length equals 13 residues. Trimming removed 5 bases from V and 4 bases from J, with 9 bases in between. Unique molecular identifiers were added to individual cDNA molecules. Each CDR3 protein gets one entry after TCRdb re-called the 5' RACE reads with MiXCR. The profile covers some 60,000 distinct CDR3 sequences, with approximately 9% appearing a single time and 17% taken by the ten largest. This sequence was found in an adult who was a healthcare worker with PCR-confirmed SARS-CoV-2 infection or an uninfected control (not recorded which). The sequencing sample was made of whole blood. The chain couples TRBV24-1 to TRBJ2-3, with D perhaps TRBD1 (5 bases). The DNA of the CDR3 is TGTGCCACCAGTGGGCAGGGTGCAGATACGCAGTATTTT. Protein: CATSGQGADTQYF.